These 10 T cell receptor beta chains originate from one sample sequenced in a study of blood T cell repertoires in COVID-19. Here immunoSEQ multiplex PCR was the method, and the copy in TCRdb shows in-frame clones only, minus some. This sample has about 150,000 clones, with about 80% found just once. Sequencing input: peripheral blood. The receptor set was obtained from a man aged 60-69 years with acute or convalescent COVID-19.

V is TRBV5-6 and J is TRBJ2-3, with 9 bases identical to TRBD2. The CDR3 covers 15 residues. CDR1 is SGHDT, CDR2 YYEEEE, per germline. Trimming took 5 bases from V and 5 from J; bases not matched to a gene: 9. The CDR3 region has the DNA TGTGCCAGCAGTTGGGGACTAGCTTCCCGAGATACGCAGTATTTT. Translation: CASSWGLASRDTQYF.

The chain couples TRBV6-6 to TRBJ2-1; 10 positions match TRBD2. The CDR3 is made up of 15 amino acids. Trimming at V came to 10 bases and at J to 3 bases, leaving 9 bases not matched to a gene. Germline V lookup: CDR1 MNHNY, CDR2 SVGAGI (reference sequence). This chain's CDR3 is CATRTSGPNYNEQFF. The CDR3 DNA sequence: TGTGCCACCCGGACTAGCGGCCCTAACTACAATGAGCAGTTCTTC.

This chain links TRBV18 with TRBJ1-1, with 11 bases matching TRBD1. The CDR3 spans 16 residues. CDR1 is KGHSH, CDR2 LQKENI, per germline. Trimming at V came to 2 bases and at J to 1 base, leaving 3 bases not matched to a gene. The CDR3 DNA reads TGTGCCAGCTCACCATCCGGGACAGGGGGGAACACTGAAGCTTTCTTT. Protein product: CASSPSGTGGNTEAFF.

The chain links TRBV2 to TRBJ1-6; 7 bases match TRBD1. The CDR3 runs 15 residues. Germline CDR1 reads SNHLY; CDR2 reads FYNNEI. V shed 3 bases and J 8 bases; nucleotides not matched to a gene: 7. The CDR3 nucleotides read TGTGCCAGCAGTGATAGGCCAGGGGGAGATTCACCCCTCCACTTT. Translation: CASSDRPGGDSPLHF.

This clone was seen a single time. The chain recombines TRBV5-1 with TRBJ2-7; D gene unclear. The CDR3 totals 14 residues. Germline loops: CDR1 SGHRS, CDR2 YFSETQ. V was clipped by 2 bases and J by 2 bases, with 11 bases between them. The CDR3 sequence is CASSFGTTPYEQYF. The CDR3 DNA sequence: TGCGCCAGCAGCTTTGGCACCACCCCCTACGAGCAGTACTTC. Full variable domain (remainder filled in from reference TRBV5-1 and TRBJ2-7): KAGVTQTPRYLIKTRGQQVTLSCSPISGHRSVSWYQQTPGQGLQFLFEYFSETQRNKGNFPGRFSGRQFSNSRSEMNVSTLELGDSALYLCASSFGTTPYEQYFGPGTRLTVT.

The DNA for the CDR3 is TGCAGCGTTGAAGCTAGCGCCTTACCGGGGGATACGCAGTATTTT. Translating it yields CSVEASALPGDTQYF. V and J are TRBV29-1 and TRBJ2-3; perhaps TRBD2 as D (6 bases). Per germline, CDR1 SQVTM and CDR2 ANQGSEA. Deletions cut 1 base from V and 6 bases from J, with 17 bases between. CDR3 length: 15 amino acids.

V gene TRBV19 combines with J gene TRBJ1-3, with 7 bases aligning to TRBD1. The ends lost 6 bases at V and 0 bases at J; junction bases unmatched: 11. The CDR3 covers 17 residues. From germline, CDR1 is LNHDA and CDR2 SQIVND (reference sequence). The CDR3 DNA reads as TGTGCCAGTAGGGCACCAGGGGGGACTCTCTCTGGAAACACCATATATTTT. Translating gives CASRAPGGTLSGNTIYF.

The chain couples TRBV19 to TRBJ1-5, with D perhaps matching TRBD1 (6 bases). The germline V and J ends were trimmed by 7 bases and 5 bases, with 15 bases remaining between them. CDR1 LNHDA and CDR2 SQIVND come from the germline V gene (reference sequence). The CDR3 is 14 amino acids. Written as DNA, the CDR3 is TGTGCCAGTAATCCGGGACAAGGGCATCAGCCCCAGCATTTT. Encoded protein: CASNPGQGHQPQHF.

The sample holds a few counts of this clone. V usage is TRBV7-9 and J usage is TRBJ1-2; tentative D call: TRBD1 (6 bases). The germline V and J ends were trimmed by 9 bases and 2 bases, with 19 bases remaining between them. CDR3 size: 15 residues. CDR1 and CDR2 (germline): SEHNR, FQNEAQ (reference sequence). CDR3 DNA: TGTGCCAGTCCCGGCCTTGAAGACAGGAACTATGGCTACACCTTC. Translated, it gives CASPGLEDRNYGYTF. The variable domain in full, completed from reference TRBV7-9 and TRBJ1-2, reads DTGVSQNPRHKITKRGQNVTFRCDPISEHNRLYWYRQTLGQGPEFLTYFQNEAQLEKSRLLSDRFSAERPKGSFSTLEIQRTEQGDSAMYLCASPGLEDRNYGYTFGSGTRLTVV.

The CDR3 bases are TGTGCCAGCAGTTTTCCTACCTCCGGGACAGGGGCCTACGAGCAGTACTTC. It codes for CASSFPTSGTGAYEQYF. The chain carries TRBV2 and TRBJ2-7, with 10 bases lining up with TRBD1. This CDR3 contains 17 residues. CDR1 and CDR2 from the germline V gene are SNHLY and FYNNEI. J lost 2 bases, V lost 5 bases, and 12 bases had no gene match.